This record covers a single T cell receptor (beta chain). The sample comes from a study of blood T cell repertoires in COVID-19. Profiling relied on immunoSEQ multiplex PCR, and the TCRdb table lists in-frame clones only, not all of them. The sample contains 650,000 to 800,000 clones, 70% to 90% of which appear only once. V was clipped by 6 bases and J by 7 bases, with 19 bases between them. CDR3 length equals 14 residues. The germline gives CDR1 MNHEY, CDR2 SMNVEV (reference sequence). The V and J genes are TRBV27 and TRBJ2-7; unclear D gene. The TCR comes from a woman aged 18-29 years with acute or convalescent COVID-19. The material sequenced was peripheral blood. DNA for the CDR3: TGTGCCAGCAGCCAATACCGTCCCGTCTATGAGCAGTACTTC. It codes for CASSQYRPVYEQYF.